Following are 32 T cell receptor beta chains from one sample sequenced in a study of Graves' ophthalmopathy and Graves' hyperthyroidism. As the template, RNA transcripts were used to amplify TCR beta CDR3 regions. After a first-round RT-PCR with HTBI primers, a second-round multiplex PCR was run. TCRdb re-called the multiplex PCR reads through MiXCR, storing one row per CDR3 protein. The sample records fewer than 400,000 distinct CDR3 sequences, about 16% being singletons. The sequencing sample was made of peripheral blood. These receptors all stem from a woman in her late teens or twenties with Graves' ophthalmopathy.

This clonotype has a count of ten or more. The chain recombines TRBV20-1 with TRBJ2-1; 7 nucleotides match TRBD2. Unmatched junction bases numbered 14, after V lost 5 bases and J lost 4 bases. Looked up from germline, CDR1 is DFQATT and CDR2 is SNEGSKA (reference sequence). The CDR3 totals 16 residues. CDR3 sequence reads: CSARTKTGGAYNEQFF. The CDR3 region has the DNA TGCAGTGCTCGAACTAAGACGGGGGGTGCTTACAATGAGCAGTTCTTC.

The rearrangement joins TRBV11-1 to TRBJ2-7; 7 bases align to TRBD1. The CDR3 length is 15 residues. The trim removed 4 bases at V and 0 bases at J, leaving 6 bases unmatched. Germline lookup yields CDR1 SGHAT and CDR2 FQDESV (reference sequence). The CDR3 DNA is TGTGCCAGCAGCTCGCTGACAGGGAGCTCCTACGAGCAGTACTTC. As protein: CASSSLTGSSYEQYF.

The sample holds many counts of this clonotype. The J gene is TRBJ2-7, the V gene TRBV30; D gene uncertain. In germline, CDR1 is GTSNPN, CDR2 SVGIG (reference sequence). This CDR3 spans 12 amino acids. Trimming stripped 0 bases from V and 4 bases from J, with 7 bases between. The CDR3 DNA sequence: TGTGCCTGGAGTGTAAAGGAGTACGAGCAGTACTTC. It is translated as CAWSVKEYEQYF.

In this sample, this clonotype turned up many times. This rearrangement joins TRBV6-1 to TRBJ2-7; 11 nucleotides agree with TRBD1. Germline loops: CDR1 MNHNS, CDR2 SASEGT. CDR3 length equals 15 residues. V shed 5 bases, J shed 3 bases, and the junction held 6 bases outside the gene matches. CDR3 sequence reads: CASSHGDRGVYEQYF. In nucleotides, the CDR3 is TGTGCCAGCAGTCATGGGGACAGGGGGGTCTACGAGCAGTACTTC.

The chain couples TRBV6-5 to TRBJ2-7; D is uncertain. Trimming took off 2 bases at V and 3 bases at J, with 14 bases between the two ends. The germline CDR1 and CDR2 sequences are MNHEY and SVGAGI. The CDR3 length is 15 residues. CDR3 DNA sequence: TGTGCCAGCAGTTACGGTGGCGACACGGGCTACGAGCAGTACTTC. Translated: CASSYGGDTGYEQYF.

This clonotype came up many times. V is TRBV20-1 and J is TRBJ2-5; 7 bases line up with TRBD1. CDR3 length: 14 residues. After removal of 5 bases from V and 10 bases from J, the junction contained 16 bases not matched to a gene. Germline CDR1 is DFQATT and CDR2 is SNEGSKA (reference sequence). DNA of the CDR3: TGCAGTGCTTCTCGTACCGGGACAGCGAGCGGCCAGTACTTC. As protein: CSASRTGTASGQYF.

This clonotype was seen ten or more times. V is TRBV12-3 or TRBV12-4 and J is TRBJ2-3, with D perhaps TRBD2 (6 bases). The CDR3 contains 14 residues. Trimming removed 7 bases at V and 1 base at J, with 12 bases between. CDR3 protein: CASKEGPGTDTQYF. The CDR3 nucleotides read TGTGCCAGCAAGGAGGGGCCGGGCACAGATACGCAGTATTTT.

This clonotype was found many times. The chain joins TRBV6-2 or TRBV6-3 to TRBJ2-5, with a tentative D call TRBD2 (7 bases). Trimming pared 7 bases from V and 4 bases from J, leaving 22 bases between. Germline CDR1 MNHEY, CDR2 SVGEGT. CDR3 length equals 16 residues. The CDR3 is CASIDYVGGLGETQYF. The CDR3 nucleotides are TGTGCCAGCATTGACTACGTGGGGGGGCTCGGAGAGACCCAGTACTTC.

V and J are TRBV30 and TRBJ2-7; D perhaps matches TRBD2 (6 bases). The V gene lost 7 bases and the J gene lost 0 bases, with 13 bases spanning the gap. The V gene's germline CDR1 is GTSNPN and CDR2 SVGIG (reference sequence). The CDR3 length is 13 residues. CDR3: CASHGRGSYEQYF. For the CDR3, the DNA is TGTGCCTCCCATGGGCGGGGCTCCTACGAGCAGTACTTC. The whole variable domain, filled in from reference TRBV30 and TRBJ2-7, reads SQTIHQWPATLVQPVGSPLSLECTVEGTSNPNLYWYRQAAGRGLQLLFYSVGIGQISSEVPQNLSASRPQDRQFILSSKKLLLSDSGFYLCASHGRGSYEQYFGPGTRLTVT.

This chain uses TRBV7-8 with TRBJ2-1; TRBD2 aligns across 10 bases. The CDR3 is 15 amino acids. Per the germline V gene, CDR1 is SGHVS and CDR2 is FQNEAQ. V lost 5 bases, J lost 2 bases, and 3 bases stayed unmatched. The DNA for the CDR3 is TGTGCCAGCAGCCGAAGCGGGGGGGCCTACAATGAGCAGTTCTTC. Translation: CASSRSGGAYNEQFF.

The chain employs TRBV12-5 and TRBJ2-5; 8 bases align to TRBD1. From germline, CDR1 is LGHNT and CDR2 FRNRAP. There are 15 residues in the CDR3. The J segment lost 0 bases and the V segment lost 6 bases, leaving 6 bases of the junction unmatched. The CDR3 DNA reads as TGTGCTAGTGGCCTCGGACAGGGCCACCAAGAGACCCAGTACTTC. Translated, it gives CASGLGQGHQETQYF.

This clonotype has at least ten counts. The chain recombines TRBV19 with TRBJ1-1; D may be TRBD1 (5 bases). The CDR3 length is 12 residues. The germline V gene has CDR1 LNHDA and CDR2 SQIVND (reference sequence). The V and J ends lost 10 bases and 2 bases respectively, with 11 bases between them. The CDR3 here is CATWDGNTEAFF. CDR3 sequence (DNA): TGTGCCACCTGGGACGGTAACACTGAAGCTTTCTTT.

The table lists this clonotype with many counts. V usage is TRBV6-1 and J usage is TRBJ1-2; D gene ambiguous. CDR3 length: 10 amino acids. Germline V CDR1 and CDR2: MNHNS, SASEGT. The V and J ends lost 8 bases and 4 bases respectively, with 5 bases between them. CDR3 coding DNA: TGTGCCAGCTACAGCTATGGCTACACCTTC. Amino acid sequence: CASYSYGYTF.

The chain uses TRBV7-9 and TRBJ2-7, with D unclear. The V and J ends lost 6 bases and 2 bases respectively, with 17 bases between them. CDR3 length equals 15 residues. The germline V gene encodes CDR1 SEHNR and CDR2 FQNEAQ (reference sequence). CDR3 sequence (DNA): TGTGCCAGCAGTTCAGGATTTCGATCGGCCTACGAGCAGTACTTC. Translation: CASSSGFRSAYEQYF.

This clonotype was counted ten times or more. The J gene is TRBJ2-5, the V gene TRBV2; 9 bases are shared with TRBD2. The CDR3 runs 13 residues. CDR1 and CDR2 (germline): SNHLY, FYNNEI. V shed 8 bases and J 4 bases; nucleotides not matched to a gene: 5. The DNA for the CDR3 is TGTGCCAGCGTTAGCGGGAGAGGAGAGACCCAGTACTTC. Amino acids: CASVSGRGETQYF.

This clonotype was picked up many times. The chain's CDR3 is CASSYASGRQTQYF. The CDR3 DNA sequence: TGTGCCAGCAGTTACGCTAGCGGGAGACAGACCCAGTACTTC. The chain is built from TRBV6-2 or TRBV6-3 and TRBJ2-5; 10 bases are shared with TRBD2. Trimming took 2 bases from V and 6 from J; bases not matched to a gene: 3. CDR3 length equals 14 residues. The germline V gene encodes CDR1 MNHEY and CDR2 SVGEGT.

This clonotype was seen many times. A read error may produce the germline difference seen at one junction end. This chain joins TRBV7-2 and TRBJ1-3; D uncertain. Germline-derived CDR1 and CDR2 are SGHTA and FQGNSA. The CDR3 is 12 residues long. This chain's CDR3 is CASSLVGTTIYF. Written as DNA, the CDR3 is TGTGCCAGCAGCTTAGTGGGAACCACCATATATTTT.

The sample holds a few counts of this clonotype. V is TRBV12-3 or TRBV12-4 and J is TRBJ2-4, with TRBD1 matching over 9 bases. This CDR3 region has 16 residues. The trim removed 4 bases at V and 6 bases at J, leaving 10 bases unmatched. CDR3 DNA sequence: TGTGCCAGCAGTTCGTTCCGGGACAGGGATCTAAACATTCAGTACTTC. Amino acid sequence: CASSSFRDRDLNIQYF.

This clonotype was seen many times. V gene TRBV20-1 combines with J gene TRBJ2-7; 12 nucleotides agree with TRBD2. V lost 5 bases to trimming and J lost 2 bases; unmatched junction nucleotides: 7. The CDR3 totals 15 residues. The germline V gene encodes CDR1 DFQATT and CDR2 SNEGSKA (reference sequence). CDR3 loop: CSADKLAGGPYEQYF. As DNA, the CDR3 is TGCAGTGCTGATAAACTAGCGGGAGGACCCTACGAGCAGTACTTC.

This clonotype was observed at least ten times. CDR3 nucleotides: TGTGCCAGCAGCTTGAAGATAGTCAGCATCTATGGCTACACCTTC. Translation: CASSLKIVSIYGYTF. The chain uses TRBV5-5 and TRBJ1-2; D unresolved. Looked up from germline, CDR1 is SGHKS and CDR2 is YYEKEE (reference sequence). This CDR3 region has 15 residues. V lost 1 base and J lost 4, with 14 bases in between.

This clonotype has ten or more counts. V and J are TRBV6-2 or TRBV6-3 and TRBJ1-6; no firm D call. In germline, CDR1 is MNHEY, CDR2 SVGEGT. Trimming took off 2 bases at V and 0 bases at J, with 11 bases between the two ends. The CDR3 extends over 17 amino acids. The CDR3 sequence is CASSYPRRSSYNSPLHF. CDR3 bases: TGTGCCAGCAGTTACCCCAGAAGGAGCTCCTATAATTCACCCCTCCACTTT.

A few counts support this clonotype. The chain links TRBV10-3 to TRBJ1-5; no definite D call. V lost 0 bases and J lost 3, with 9 bases in between. In germline, CDR1 is ENHRY, CDR2 SYGVKD. CDR3 length equals 15 residues. CDR3 sequence reads: CAISESDGLNQPQHF. The CDR3 coding sequence is TGTGCCATCAGTGAGTCGGACGGACTCAATCAGCCCCAGCATTTT.

This clonotype has ten or more counts. The chain carries TRBV30 and TRBJ2-5, with 10 bases matching TRBD2. V gave up 0 bases and J gave up 6 bases; unmatched junction bases: 7. The CDR3 is 15 residues long. Germline CDR1 is GTSNPN and CDR2 is SVGIG (reference sequence). The CDR3 loop reads CAWSVSGGERKTQYF. The CDR3 bases are TGTGCCTGGAGTGTAAGCGGGGGGGAGAGAAAGACCCAGTACTTC.

The V call is TRBV11-2, the J call TRBJ2-5, with D unclear. CDR3 length: 15 residues. Germline V CDR1 and CDR2: SGHAT, FQNNGV. V lost 5 bases and J 0 bases, leaving 13 bases between the germline ends. The CDR3: CASSRMETYQETQYF. The CDR3 region has the DNA TGTGCCAGCAGCCGAATGGAGACGTACCAAGAGACCCAGTACTTC. Full variable domain (remainder filled in from reference TRBV11-2 and TRBJ2-5): EAGVAQSPRYKIIEKRQSVAFWCNPISGHATLYWYQQILGQGPKLLIQFQNNGVVDDSQLPKDRFSAERLKGVDSTLKIQPAKLEDSAVYLCASSRMETYQETQYFGPGTRLLVL.

Many counts were recorded for this clonotype. The V call is TRBV5-1, the J call TRBJ1-6; D gene ambiguous. The CDR3 extends over 16 amino acids. Trimming pared 2 bases from V and 8 bases from J, leaving 17 bases between. CDR1 SGHRS and CDR2 YFSETQ come from the germline V gene. The CDR3 DNA reads TGCGCCAGCAGCTTCAGTGGCGGACGGTTCTATTCACCCCTCCACTTT. This translates into CASSFSGGRFYSPLHF.

In this sample, this clonotype turned up many times. The V gene is TRBV19, the J gene TRBJ2-7; TRBD2 matches 11 bases. V was clipped by 5 bases and J by 3 bases; unmatched bases: 3. Germline assignment: CDR1 LNHDA and CDR2 SQIVND (reference sequence). The CDR3 covers 14 residues. CDR3 DNA sequence: TGTGCCAGTAGTCTAGCGGGGGGCCACTACGAGCAGTACTTC. Translated, it gives CASSLAGGHYEQYF.

This clonotype was observed many times. The rearrangement uses TRBV6-1 and TRBJ1-2, with D possibly being TRBD1 (6 bases). Looked up from germline, CDR1 is MNHNS and CDR2 is SASEGT. V was clipped by 5 bases and J by 4 bases, with 17 bases between them. This CDR3 is built from 15 residues. The CDR3 is CASSRVQQGGYGYTF. Written as DNA, the CDR3 is TGTGCCAGCAGTCGCGTACAACAGGGAGGCTATGGCTACACCTTC.

This clonotype was counted many times. The chain uses TRBV7-9 and TRBJ1-2, with D possibly TRBD1 on 5 matching bases. Germline loops: CDR1 SEHNR, CDR2 FQNEAQ (reference sequence). The CDR3 is made up of 15 amino acids. Trimming took 3 bases from V and 1 from J, leaving 12 bases between them. This CDR3 reads CASSLGLDFNYGYTF. In DNA form, the CDR3 reads TGTGCCAGCAGCTTGGGACTGGACTTTAACTATGGCTACACCTTC. The whole variable domain, remainder taken from reference TRBV7-9 and TRBJ1-2, is DTGVSQNPRHKITKRGQNVTFRCDPISEHNRLYWYRQTLGQGPEFLTYFQNEAQLEKSRLLSDRFSAERPKGSFSTLEIQRTEQGDSAMYLCASSLGLDFNYGYTFGSGTRLTVV.

This clonotype was detected ten times or more. This chain connects TRBV11-2 to TRBJ1-6; 10 nucleotides agree with TRBD1. The J segment lost 9 bases and the V segment lost 2 bases, leaving 10 bases of the junction unmatched. CDR1 and CDR2 from the germline V gene are SGHAT and FQNNGV. This CDR3 has 17 amino acids. CDR3 in DNA: TGTGCCAGCAGCTTACATCGGGGACAGGGGATCGGTTCACCCCTCCACTTT. Its protein is CASSLHRGQGIGSPLHF. The full variable domain, completed using reference TRBV11-2 and TRBJ1-6, is EAGVAQSPRYKIIEKRQSVAFWCNPISGHATLYWYQQILGQGPKLLIQFQNNGVVDDSQLPKDRFSAERLKGVDSTLKIQPAKLEDSAVYLCASSLHRGQGIGSPLHFGNGTRLTVT.

This chain uses TRBV6-5 with TRBJ2-2; 10 positions match TRBD1. The CDR3 is made up of 17 amino acids. CDR1 and CDR2 (germline): MNHEY, SVGAGI. Trimming cost V 2 bases and J 5 bases; bases outside gene matches: 8. The CDR3 coding sequence is TGTGCCAGCAGTTACACCCTCGGGACAGGGGCTACCGGGGAGCTGTTTTTT. Protein: CASSYTLGTGATGELFF.

The chain links TRBV15 to TRBJ2-7; 8 nucleotides line up with TRBD1. The CDR3 spans 16 residues. The germline V gene encodes CDR1 LNHNV and CDR2 YYDKDF (reference sequence). The trim removed 0 bases at V and 0 bases at J, leaving 4 bases unmatched. The chain's CDR3 is CATSRDLGQGSYEQYF. CDR3 coding DNA: TGTGCCACCAGCAGAGATCTTGGACAGGGCTCCTACGAGCAGTACTTC.

This clonotype was observed many times. The CDR3 loop is CASSLTVTEYSNQPQHF. CDR3 coding DNA: TGTGCCAGCAGCCTTACTGTGACCGAGTATAGCAATCAGCCCCAGCATTTT. The chain joins TRBV12-3 or TRBV12-4 to TRBJ1-5, with D hard to call. The CDR3 sequence is 17 residues long. Trimming cost V 6 bases and J 0 bases, with 18 bases left between them.